This T cell receptor (beta chain) was identified during a study of chemoradiotherapy in HPV16-positive cancers. Study-level points and caveats: HPV-responsive T-cell expansion during chemoradiotherapy was linked to improved recurrence-free survival in HPV16-positive patients. During treatment, candidate HPV-specific clones and E7-related motifs expanded in tumor. Functional assays defining HPV-specific T cells used only a couple of HPV16-positive patients.

On this clone: No antigen is known for it.

The method was immunoSEQ multiplex PCR; TCRdb's version includes in-frame clones alone and lacks a portion of them. The sample yields about 12,000 clones, about 81% seen once. Samples were taken several times over chemoradiotherapy. The CDR3 length is 14 residues. Germline CDR1 reads SGHRS; CDR2 reads YFSETQ. Between the trimmed V and J ends, which lost 4 bases and 2 bases, there was a span of 13 bases. The V call is TRBV5-1, the J call TRBJ2-7; tentative D call: TRBD2 (6 bases). This receptor was obtained from a human donor with HPV-associated anogenital cancer. The material was obtained from a patient who underwent chemoradiotherapy. CDR3 sequence: CASSQNWGAYEQYF. CDR3 nucleotides: TGCGCCAGCAGCCAGAACTGGGGGGCCTACGAGCAGTACTTC.